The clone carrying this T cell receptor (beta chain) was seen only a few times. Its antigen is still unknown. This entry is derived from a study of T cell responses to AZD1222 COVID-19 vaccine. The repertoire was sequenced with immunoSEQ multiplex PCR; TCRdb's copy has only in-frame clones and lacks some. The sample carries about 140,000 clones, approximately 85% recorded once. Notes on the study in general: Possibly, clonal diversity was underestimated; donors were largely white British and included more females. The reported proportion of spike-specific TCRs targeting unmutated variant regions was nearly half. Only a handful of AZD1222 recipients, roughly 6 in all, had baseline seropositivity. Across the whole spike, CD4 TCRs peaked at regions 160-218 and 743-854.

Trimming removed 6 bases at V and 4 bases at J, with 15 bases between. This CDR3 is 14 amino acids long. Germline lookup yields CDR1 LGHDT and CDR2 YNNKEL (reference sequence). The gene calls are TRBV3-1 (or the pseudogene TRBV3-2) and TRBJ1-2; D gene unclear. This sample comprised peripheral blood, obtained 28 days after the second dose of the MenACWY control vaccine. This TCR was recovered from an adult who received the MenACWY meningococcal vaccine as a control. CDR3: CASSRAVGPYGYTF. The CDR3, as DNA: TGTGCCAGCAGTCGGGCGGTTGGACCCTATGGCTACACCTTC.